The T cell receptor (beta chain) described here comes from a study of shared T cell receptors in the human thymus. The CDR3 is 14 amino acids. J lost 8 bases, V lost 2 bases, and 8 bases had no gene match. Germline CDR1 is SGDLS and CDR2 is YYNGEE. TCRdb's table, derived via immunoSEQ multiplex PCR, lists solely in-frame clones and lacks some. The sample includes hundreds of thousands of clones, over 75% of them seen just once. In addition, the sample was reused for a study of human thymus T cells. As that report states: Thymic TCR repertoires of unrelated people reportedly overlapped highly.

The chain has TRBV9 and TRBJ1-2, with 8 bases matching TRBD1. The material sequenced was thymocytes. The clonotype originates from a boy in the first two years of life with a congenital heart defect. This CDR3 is CASSVSDREGGYTF. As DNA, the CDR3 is TGTGCCAGCAGCGTTTCGGACAGGGAGGGGGGCTACACCTTC. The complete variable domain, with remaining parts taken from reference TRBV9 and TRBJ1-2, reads DSGVTQTPKHLITATGQRVTLRCSPRSGDLSVYWYQQSLDQGLQFLIQYYNGEERAKGNILERFSAQQFPDLHSELNLSSLELGDSALYFCASSVSDREGGYTFGSGTRLTVV.